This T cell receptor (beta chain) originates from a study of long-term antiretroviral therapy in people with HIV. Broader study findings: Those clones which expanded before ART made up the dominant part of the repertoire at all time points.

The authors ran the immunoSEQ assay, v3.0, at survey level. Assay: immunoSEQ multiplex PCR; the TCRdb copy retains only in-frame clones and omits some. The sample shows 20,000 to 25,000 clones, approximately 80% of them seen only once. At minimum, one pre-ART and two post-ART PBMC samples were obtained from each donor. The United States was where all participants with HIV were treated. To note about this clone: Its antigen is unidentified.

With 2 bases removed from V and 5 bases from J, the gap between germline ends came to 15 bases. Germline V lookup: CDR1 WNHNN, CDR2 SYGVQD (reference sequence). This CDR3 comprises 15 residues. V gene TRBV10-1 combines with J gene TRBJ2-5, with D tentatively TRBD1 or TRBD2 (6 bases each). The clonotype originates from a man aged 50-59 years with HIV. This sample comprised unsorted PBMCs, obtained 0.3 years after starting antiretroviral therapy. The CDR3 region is CASSEGPGAVETQYF. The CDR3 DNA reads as TGCGCCAGCAGTGAGGGGCCGGGGGCGGTGGAGACCCAGTACTTC.